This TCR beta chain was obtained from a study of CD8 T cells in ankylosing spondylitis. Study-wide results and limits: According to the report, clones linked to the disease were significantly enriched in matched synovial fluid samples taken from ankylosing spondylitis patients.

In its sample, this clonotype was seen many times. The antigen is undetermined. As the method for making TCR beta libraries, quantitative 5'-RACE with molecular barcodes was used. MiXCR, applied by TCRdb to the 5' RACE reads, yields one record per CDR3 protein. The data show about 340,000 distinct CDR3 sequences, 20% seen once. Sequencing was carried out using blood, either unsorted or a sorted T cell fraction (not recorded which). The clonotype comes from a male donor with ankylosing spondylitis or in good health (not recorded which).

The CDR3 loop is CATSRDPTTGELFF. As DNA, the CDR3 is TGTGCCACCAGCAGAGATCCGACCACCGGGGAGCTGTTTTTT. The chain links TRBV15 to TRBJ2-2; D unresolved. This CDR3 comprises 14 residues. In germline, CDR1 is LNHNV, CDR2 YYDKDF (reference sequence). Trimming took 0 bases from V and 4 from J, leaving 6 bases between them.